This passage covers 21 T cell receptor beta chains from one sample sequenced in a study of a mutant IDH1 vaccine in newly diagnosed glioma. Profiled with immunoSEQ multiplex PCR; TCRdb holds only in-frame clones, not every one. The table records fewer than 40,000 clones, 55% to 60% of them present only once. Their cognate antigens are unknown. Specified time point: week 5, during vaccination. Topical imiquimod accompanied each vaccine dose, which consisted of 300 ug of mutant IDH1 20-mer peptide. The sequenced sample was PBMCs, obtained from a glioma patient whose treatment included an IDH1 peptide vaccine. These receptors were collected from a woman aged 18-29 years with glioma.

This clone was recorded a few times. The CDR3 protein is CASGPPSRPQHF. Written as DNA, the CDR3 is TGTGCCAGCGGTCCTCCTAGTAGGCCCCAGCATTTT. V gene TRBV6-1 combines with J gene TRBJ1-5; D remains unclear. The germline V gene encodes CDR1 MNHNS and CDR2 SASEGT. Trimming cost V 8 bases and J 9 bases, with 14 bases left between them. This CDR3 is built from 12 residues.

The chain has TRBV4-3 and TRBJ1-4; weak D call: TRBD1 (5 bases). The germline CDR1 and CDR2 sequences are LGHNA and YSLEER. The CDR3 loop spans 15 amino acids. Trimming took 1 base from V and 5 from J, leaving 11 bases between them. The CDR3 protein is CASSQATAGNEKLFF. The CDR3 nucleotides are TGCGCCAGCAGCCAAGCTACAGCAGGGAATGAAAAACTGTTTTTT.

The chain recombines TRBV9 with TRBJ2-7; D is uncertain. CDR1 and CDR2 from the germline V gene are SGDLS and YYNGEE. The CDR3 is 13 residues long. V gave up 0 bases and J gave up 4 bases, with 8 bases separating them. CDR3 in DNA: TGTGCCAGCAGCGTAGGTGCCGGTTACGAGCAGTACTTC. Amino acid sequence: CASSVGAGYEQYF.

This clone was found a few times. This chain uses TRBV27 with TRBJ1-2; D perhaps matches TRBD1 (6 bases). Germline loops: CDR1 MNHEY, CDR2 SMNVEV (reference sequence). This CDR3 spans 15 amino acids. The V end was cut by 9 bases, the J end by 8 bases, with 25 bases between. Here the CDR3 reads CARAGGGRGQSGYTF. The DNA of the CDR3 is TGTGCCAGGGCGGGGGGCGGCCGTGGTCAATCGGGCTACACCTTC.

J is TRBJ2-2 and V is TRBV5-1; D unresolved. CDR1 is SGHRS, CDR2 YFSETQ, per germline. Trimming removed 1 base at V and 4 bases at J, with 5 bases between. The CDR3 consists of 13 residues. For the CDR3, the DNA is TGCGCCAGCAGCTTGAGCGTCACCGGGGAGCTGTTTTTT. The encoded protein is CASSLSVTGELFF.

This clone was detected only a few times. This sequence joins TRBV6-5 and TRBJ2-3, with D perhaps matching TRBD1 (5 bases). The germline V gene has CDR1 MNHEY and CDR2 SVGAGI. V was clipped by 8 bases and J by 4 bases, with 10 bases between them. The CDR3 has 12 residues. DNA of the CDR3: TGTGCCAGCGGGGTACAGGCAGATACGCAGTATTTT. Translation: CASGVQADTQYF.

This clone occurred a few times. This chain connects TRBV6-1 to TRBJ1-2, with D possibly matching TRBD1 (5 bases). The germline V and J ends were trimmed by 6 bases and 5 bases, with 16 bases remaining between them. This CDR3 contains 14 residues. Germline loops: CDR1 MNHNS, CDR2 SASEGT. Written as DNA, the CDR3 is TGTGCCAGCAGGCCAACTGACGGGGGATATGGCTACACCTTC. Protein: CASRPTDGGYGYTF.

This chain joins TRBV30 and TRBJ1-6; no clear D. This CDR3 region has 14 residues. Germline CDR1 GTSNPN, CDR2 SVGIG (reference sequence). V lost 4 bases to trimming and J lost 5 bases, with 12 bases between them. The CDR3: CAWTEWRDNSPLHF. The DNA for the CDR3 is TGTGCCTGGACGGAGTGGAGGGATAATTCACCCCTCCACTTT.

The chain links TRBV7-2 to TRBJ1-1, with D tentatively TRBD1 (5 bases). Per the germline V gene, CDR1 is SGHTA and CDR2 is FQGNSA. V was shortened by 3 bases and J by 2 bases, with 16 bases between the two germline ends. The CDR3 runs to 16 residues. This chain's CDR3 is CASSLRDSRYNTEAFF. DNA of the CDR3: TGTGCCAGCAGCTTGAGGGACTCTCGCTATAACACTGAAGCTTTCTTT.

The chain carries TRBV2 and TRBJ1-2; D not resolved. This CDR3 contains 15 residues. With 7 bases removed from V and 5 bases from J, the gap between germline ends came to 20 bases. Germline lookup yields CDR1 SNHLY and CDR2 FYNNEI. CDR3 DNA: TGTGCCAGCATCCCAACGGAGTTCGTCGGGTATGGCTACACCTTC. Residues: CASIPTEFVGYGYTF.

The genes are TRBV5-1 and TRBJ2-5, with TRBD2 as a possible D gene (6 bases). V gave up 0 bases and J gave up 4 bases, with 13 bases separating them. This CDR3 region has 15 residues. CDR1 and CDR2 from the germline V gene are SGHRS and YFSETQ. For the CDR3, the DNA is TGCGCCAGCAGCTTGGCCAGGAAAGCGGGAGAGACCCAGTACTTC. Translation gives CASSLARKAGETQYF. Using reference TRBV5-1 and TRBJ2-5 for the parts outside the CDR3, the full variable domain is KAGVTQTPRYLIKTRGQQVTLSCSPISGHRSVSWYQQTPGQGLQFLFEYFSETQRNKGNFPGRFSGRQFSNSRSEMNVSTLELGDSALYLCASSLARKAGETQYFGPGTRLLVL.

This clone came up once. The CDR3: CASSFGSGTDTQYF. DNA for the CDR3: TGTGCCAGCAGCTTTGGGTCAGGCACAGATACGCAGTATTTT. The chain recombines TRBV5-6 with TRBJ2-3; no reliable D call. This CDR3 spans 14 amino acids. The V end lost 2 bases, the J end lost 1 base, and 8 bases lay between the germline ends. CDR1 is SGHDT, CDR2 YYEEEE, per germline. Full variable domain (rest looked up from reference TRBV5-6 and TRBJ2-3): DAGVTQSPTHLIKTRGQQVTLRCSPKSGHDTVSWYQQALGQGPQFIFQYYEEEERQRGNFPDRFSGHQFPNYSSELNVNALLLGDSALYLCASSFGSGTDTQYFGPGTRLTVL.

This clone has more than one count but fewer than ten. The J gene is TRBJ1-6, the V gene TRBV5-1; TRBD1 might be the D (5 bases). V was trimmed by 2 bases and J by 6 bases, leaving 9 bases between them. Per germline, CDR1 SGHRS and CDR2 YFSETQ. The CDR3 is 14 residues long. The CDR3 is CASSFGTANSPLHF. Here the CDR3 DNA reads TGCGCCAGCAGCTTCGGGACCGCTAATTCACCCCTCCACTTT.

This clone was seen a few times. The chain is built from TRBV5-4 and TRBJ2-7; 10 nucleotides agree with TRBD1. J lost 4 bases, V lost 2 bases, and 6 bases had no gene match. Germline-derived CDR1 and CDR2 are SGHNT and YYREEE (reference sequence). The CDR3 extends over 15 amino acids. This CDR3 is CASSFTGTGVYEQYF. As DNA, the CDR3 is TGTGCCAGCAGCTTCACCGGGACAGGGGTTTACGAGCAGTACTTC.

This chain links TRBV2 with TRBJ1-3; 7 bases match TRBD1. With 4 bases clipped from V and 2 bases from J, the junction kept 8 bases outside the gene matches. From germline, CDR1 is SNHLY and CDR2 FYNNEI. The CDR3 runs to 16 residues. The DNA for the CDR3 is TGTGCCAGCAGTGGGTTTGACAGGGCGGCTGGAAACACCATATATTTT. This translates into CASSGFDRAAGNTIYF. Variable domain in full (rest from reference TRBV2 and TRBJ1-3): EPEVTQTPSHQVTQMGQEVILRCVPISNHLYFYWYRQILGQKVEFLVSFYNNEISEKSEIFDDQFSVERPDGSNFTLKIRSTKLEDSAMYFCASSGFDRAAGNTIYFGEGSWLTVV.

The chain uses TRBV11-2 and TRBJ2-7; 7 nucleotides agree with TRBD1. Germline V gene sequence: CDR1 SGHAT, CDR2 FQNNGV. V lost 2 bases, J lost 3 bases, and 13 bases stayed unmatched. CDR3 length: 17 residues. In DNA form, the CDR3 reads TGTGCCAGCAGCTTAAAGAGGGCAGGGGGTTTTATCTACGAGCAGTACTTC. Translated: CASSLKRAGGFIYEQYF.

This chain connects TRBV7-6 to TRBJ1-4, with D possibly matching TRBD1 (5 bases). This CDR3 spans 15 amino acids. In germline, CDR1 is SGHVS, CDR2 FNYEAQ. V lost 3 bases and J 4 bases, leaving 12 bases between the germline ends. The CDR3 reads CASSLIRGVNEKLFF. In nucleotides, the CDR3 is TGTGCCAGCAGCTTGATTCGGGGGGTTAATGAAAAACTGTTTTTT.

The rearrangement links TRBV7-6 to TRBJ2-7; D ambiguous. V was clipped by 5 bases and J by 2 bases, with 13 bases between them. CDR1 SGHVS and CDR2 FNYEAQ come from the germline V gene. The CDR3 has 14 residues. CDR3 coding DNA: TGTGCCAGCAGCCGAGACGACGGGCCCTACGAGCAGTACTTC. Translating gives CASSRDDGPYEQYF.

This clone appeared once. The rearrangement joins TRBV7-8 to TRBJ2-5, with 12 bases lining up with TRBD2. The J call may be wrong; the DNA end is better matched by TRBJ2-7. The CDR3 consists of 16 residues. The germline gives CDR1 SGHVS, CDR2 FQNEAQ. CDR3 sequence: CASSLRLAGDSYEQYF. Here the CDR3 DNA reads TGTGCCAGCAGCTTAAGACTAGCGGGGGACTCCTACGAGCAGTACTTC.

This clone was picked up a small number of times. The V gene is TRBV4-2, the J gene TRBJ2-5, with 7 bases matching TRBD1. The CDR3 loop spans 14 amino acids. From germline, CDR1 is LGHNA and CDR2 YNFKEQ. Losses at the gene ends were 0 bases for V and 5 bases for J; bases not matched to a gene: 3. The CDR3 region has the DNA TGTGCCAGCAGCCAAGATAGGGGGCCGGAGACCCAGTACTTC. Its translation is CASSQDRGPETQYF.

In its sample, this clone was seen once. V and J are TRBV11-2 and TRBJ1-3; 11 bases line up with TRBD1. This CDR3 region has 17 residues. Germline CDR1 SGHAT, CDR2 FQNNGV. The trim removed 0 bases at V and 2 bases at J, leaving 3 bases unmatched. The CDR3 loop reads CASSLDPGQGAGNTIYF. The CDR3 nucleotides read TGTGCCAGCAGCTTAGATCCGGGACAGGGGGCTGGAAACACCATATATTTT.